This entry describes one T cell receptor (beta chain). Its antigen is still unknown. The trim removed 1 base at V and 9 bases at J, leaving 5 bases unmatched. Germline loops: CDR1 SGHTA, CDR2 FQGNSA. The CDR3 covers 15 residues. This record belongs to a study of naive and memory T cell subsets. Study-wide points: Between naive and memory subsets, TCR abundance power law exponents differed. A few larger clonotypes appeared in naive repertoires, especially CD8, possibly memory cells re-expressing CD45RA. Expression changes during T cell differentiation may affect RNA-based TCR counts.

The beta constant-region primer was an equimolar mix of two oligonucleotides covering TRBC1 and TRBC2. Ligated cDNA was amplified by four rounds of PCR with nested alpha and beta constant-region primers and SP2. In TCRdb, the UMI-ligation and nested PCR reads were re-called with MiXCR into one record per CDR3 protein. This table has about 150,000 distinct CDR3 sequences, 22% appearing once. The TCR sequence derives from a human donor in good health. The chain links TRBV7-2 to TRBJ2-1; 11 bases align to TRBD2. The sample comprised naive CD4+ T cells from blood. CDR3 coding DNA: TGTGCCAGCAGCTTAGATTTACTAGCGGGAGTTGAGCAGTTCTTC. Translated: CASSLDLLAGVEQFF.